This TCR beta chain originates from a study of graft-versus-host responses after intestinal transplantation. Sequenced by immunoSEQ multiplex PCR; TCRdb stores in-frame clones only, minus some. The table lists 43,000 or so clones, approximately 95% of them singletons. Germline V lookup: CDR1 MDHEN, CDR2 SYDVKM. V was clipped by 5 bases and J by 0 bases; unmatched bases: 9. CDR3 length: 17 residues. The specimen was PBMCs, collected more than 310 days after intestinal transplant. The V gene is TRBV28, the J gene TRBJ1-1; 10 bases map to TRBD1. The receptor comes from a human patient who received an intestinal transplant, so some T cells may come from the graft donor. The CDR3 DNA reads as TGTGCCAGCAGTGGACGGGACAGGGGCCCTATGAACACTGAAGCTTTCTTT. This gives the protein CASSGRDRGPMNTEAFF.